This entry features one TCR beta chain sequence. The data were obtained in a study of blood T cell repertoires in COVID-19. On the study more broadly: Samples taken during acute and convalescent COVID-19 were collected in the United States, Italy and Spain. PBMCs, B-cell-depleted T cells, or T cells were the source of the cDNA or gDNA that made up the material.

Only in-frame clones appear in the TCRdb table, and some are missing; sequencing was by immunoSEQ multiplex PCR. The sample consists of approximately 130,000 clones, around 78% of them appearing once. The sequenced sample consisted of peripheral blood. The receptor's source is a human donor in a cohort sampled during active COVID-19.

In DNA form, the CDR3 reads TGTGCCAGTAGTATAGTAGCGGTCATGGGAGAGACCCAGTACTTC. Residues: CASSIVAVMGETQYF. The chain employs TRBV19 and TRBJ2-5; perhaps TRBD2 as D (6 bases). The V gene's germline CDR1 is LNHDA and CDR2 SQIVND (reference sequence). There are 15 residues in the CDR3. The germline V and J ends were trimmed by 1 base and 4 bases, with 13 bases remaining between them.